Listed below are T cell receptor beta chains from one sample, sequenced in a study of blood T cell repertoires in COVID-19. The table came from immunoSEQ multiplex PCR; TCRdb's copy has only in-frame clones and leaves some out. Here the sample spans 100,000 or so clones, 85% to 95% being singletons. The specimen sequenced was peripheral blood. The source of these receptors is a man aged 50 to 59 with active COVID-19. Each CDR3 is given with its conserved first and last residue. D genes are given only for firm matches.

TRBD1 | TRBJ2-5 | TRBV4-1 | CASSRRTGEETQYF
TRBD2 | TRBJ2-1 | TRBV5-6 | CASRRTSGGYNEQFF
NA | TRBJ2-7 | TRBV28 | CASSPWGEAYEQYF
TRBD2 | TRBJ2-7 | TRBV11-2 | CASSLDRAGGASYEQYF
NA | TRBJ2-7 | TRBV5-1 | CASSLDGIGDEQYF
TRBD2 | TRBJ2-1 | TRBV28 | CASGTSGTRINEQFF
NA | TRBJ2-1 | TRBV3-1/TRBV3-2 | CASSQLADEQFF
NA | TRBJ1-2 | TRBV18 | CASSPTGPYGYTF
NA | TRBJ1-5 | TRBV18 | CASSPVAGDSNQPQHF
NA | TRBJ2-3 | TRBV29-1 | CSVGPGGGGRSTDTQYF
TRBD2 | TRBJ2-1 | TRBV4-1 | CASSQEPWGSGRAGEQFF
TRBD2 | TRBJ2-1 | TRBV7-6 | CASSLARTSGSEQFF
NA | TRBJ2-3 | TRBV5-4 | CASSSERTDTQYF
TRBD2 | TRBJ2-7 | TRBV3-1/TRBV3-2 | CASSQDGRKQYF
NA | TRBJ2-3 | TRBV27 | CASSLSSSVETQYF
TRBD2 | TRBJ2-1 | TRBV14 | CASSQEGLASNEQFF
NA | TRBJ1-2 | TRBV5-1 | CASSLVGDWAVDGYTF
NA | TRBJ1-2 | TRBV5-6 | CASSVDRHEKNYGYTF
TRBD1 | TRBJ2-1 | TRBV18 | CASSPTGTGANNEQFF
NA | TRBJ1-5 | TRBV19 | CASSGAGDKPSSNQPQHF
NA | TRBJ2-2 | TRBV2 | CASNLRTGQGTGELFF
TRBD2 | TRBJ2-7 | TRBV24-1 | CATGTSGSYEQYF
TRBD2 | TRBJ2-1 | TRBV5-4 | CASSTGLGGHEQFF
NA | TRBJ2-1 | TRBV10-3 | CAISERESLEQFF
TRBD1 | TRBJ2-2 | TRBV6-4 | CASSEQGQGIGELFF
TRBD2 | TRBJ2-1 | TRBV19 | CASSIEPRRLAGAPPFF
TRBD2 | TRBJ2-1 | TRBV6-2/TRBV6-3 | CASSGGLAPYNEQFF
NA | TRBJ2-1 | TRBV6-5 | CASSLQGKSYNEQFF
NA | TRBJ2-1 | TRBV2 | CASSQERTTGNEQFF
NA | TRBJ1-4 | TRBV15 | CATRGPDEKLFF
TRBD1 | TRBJ2-1 | TRBV24-1 | CATSEQGATHYNEQFF
TRBD1 | TRBJ1-3 | TRBV29-1 | CSVETGLEGNTIYF
TRBD2 | TRBJ2-5 | TRBV6-5 | CASTPGTSDRGQYF
NA | TRBJ2-1 | TRBV5-4 | CASSPRSGVRGSYNEQFF
TRBD2 | TRBJ2-7 | TRBV6-1 | CASSVAGLSYEQYF
TRBD1 | TRBJ2-7 | TRBV27 | CASRDPGQGFYEQYF
TRBD1 | TRBJ2-7 | TRBV18 | CASSRDSSYEQYF
TRBD1 | TRBJ2-1 | TRBV28 | CASRNRGTGNEQFF
TRBD2 | TRBJ2-1 | TRBV9 | CASSAIAGGPNEQFF
NA | TRBJ1-5 | TRBV10-3 | CAISESEQPQHF
TRBD2 | TRBJ2-3 | TRBV7-9 | CASSLRTSGSATNTQYF